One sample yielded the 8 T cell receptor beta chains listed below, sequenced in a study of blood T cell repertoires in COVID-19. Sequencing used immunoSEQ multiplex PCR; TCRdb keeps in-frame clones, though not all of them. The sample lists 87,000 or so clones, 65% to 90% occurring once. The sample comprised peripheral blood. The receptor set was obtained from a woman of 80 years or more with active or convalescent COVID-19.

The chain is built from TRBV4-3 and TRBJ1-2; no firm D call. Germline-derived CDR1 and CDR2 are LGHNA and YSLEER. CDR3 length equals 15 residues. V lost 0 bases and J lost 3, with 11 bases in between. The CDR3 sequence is CASSQDHQEHYGYTF. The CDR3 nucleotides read TGCGCCAGCAGCCAAGATCATCAGGAACACTATGGCTACACCTTC.

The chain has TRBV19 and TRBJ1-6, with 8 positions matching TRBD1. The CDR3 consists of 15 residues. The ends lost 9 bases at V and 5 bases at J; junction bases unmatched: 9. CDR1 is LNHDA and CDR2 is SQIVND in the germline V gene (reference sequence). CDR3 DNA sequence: TGTGCCAGCAGACAGGGGCAGTGGGATAATTCACCCCTCCACTTT. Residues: CASRQGQWDNSPLHF.

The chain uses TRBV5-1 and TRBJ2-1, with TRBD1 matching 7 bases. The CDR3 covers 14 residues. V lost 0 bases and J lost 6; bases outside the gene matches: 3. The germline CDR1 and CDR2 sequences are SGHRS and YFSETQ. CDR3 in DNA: TGCGCCAGCAGCTTGGAGGGACAGATCAATGAGCAGTTCTTC. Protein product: CASSLEGQINEQFF.

The CDR3 DNA is TGTGCCAGCAGTTTAAAGGCAGACAGCTACTATGGCTACACCTTC. It yields the protein CASSLKADSYYGYTF. The V gene is TRBV27, the J gene TRBJ1-2, with D perhaps matching TRBD1 (5 bases). Looked up from germline, CDR1 is MNHEY and CDR2 is SMNVEV (reference sequence). CDR3 length: 15 residues. V was shortened by 2 bases and J by 3 bases, with 13 bases between the two germline ends.

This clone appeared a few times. CDR3 sequence reads: CASSHAQGSGNTIYF. The CDR3 DNA sequence: TGTGCCAGCAGCCATGCCCAGGGCTCTGGAAACACCATATATTTT. The gene calls are TRBV7-9 and TRBJ1-3, with D maybe TRBD1 (5 bases). The V end was cut by 5 bases, the J end by 0 bases, with 11 bases between. CDR3 length equals 15 residues. Germline V lookup: CDR1 SEHNR, CDR2 FQNEAQ (reference sequence).

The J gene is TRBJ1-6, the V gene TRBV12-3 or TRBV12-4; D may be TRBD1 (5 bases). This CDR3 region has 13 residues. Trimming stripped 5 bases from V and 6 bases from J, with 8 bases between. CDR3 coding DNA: TGTGCCAGCAGTCGCGGGACTAATTCACCCCTCCACTTT. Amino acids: CASSRGTNSPLHF.

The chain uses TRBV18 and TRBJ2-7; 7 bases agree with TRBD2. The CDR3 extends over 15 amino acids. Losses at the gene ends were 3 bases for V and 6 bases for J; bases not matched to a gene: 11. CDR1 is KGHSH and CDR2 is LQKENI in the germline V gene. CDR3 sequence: CASSPPGGGSGEQYF. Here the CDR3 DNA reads TGTGCCAGCTCACCCCCTGGCGGGGGAAGTGGCGAGCAGTACTTC.

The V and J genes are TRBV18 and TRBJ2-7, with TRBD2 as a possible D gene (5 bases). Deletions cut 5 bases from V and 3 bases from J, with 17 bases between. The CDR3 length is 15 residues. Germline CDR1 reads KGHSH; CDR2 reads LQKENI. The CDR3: CASSTYISGNYEQYF. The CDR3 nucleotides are TGTGCCAGCTCAACTTACATCTCGGGGAACTACGAGCAGTACTTC.